Below, 28 T cell receptor beta chains from the same sample are listed, as sequenced in a study of T-cell reconstitution after alpha-beta-depleted transplantation in children (dated by TCRdb to the mid-2010s). Library construction relied on PCR. Sequencing instrument: Illumina HiSeq 2500. Molecular barcoding was employed in the preparation of TCR libraries, with unique molecular identifiers being used to normalize TCRbeta repertoire quantification. TCRdb redid the processing of the public reads, applying fastp at Q25 and MiXCR, and retained in-frame beta chains. Under each unique CDR3 protein, matching rows form one entry showing the most common genes and DNA. This sample holds about 610,000 distinct CDR3 sequences; about a quarter were observed only once. The ten largest make up under 45% of the sample. Per the publication, the treatment or condition label means: allogeneic hematopoietic cell transplantation with graft depleted of TCRalphabeta T cells and CD19 B cells.

Material: PBMCs, obtained before TCRalphabeta/CD19-depleted stem cell transplant. The receptors were gathered from a boy in the first two years of life with Wiskott-Aldrich syndrome, due to receive a stem cell transplant.

With regard to this clonotype: An end of the junction does not agree with germline; a read error may underlie this. The chain carries TRBV3-1 and TRBJ1-2; D is possibly TRBD1 (5 bases). The CDR3 consists of 13 residues. The germline gives CDR1 LGHDT, CDR2 YNNKEL (reference sequence). The CDR3: CASSQEGQGTGAF. The CDR3 DNA reads TGTGCCAGCAGCCAAGAAGGTCAGGGAACCGGGGCCTTC.

This clonotype was seen a few times. The chain uses TRBV5-1 and TRBJ2-7; 7 nucleotides line up with TRBD2. With V trimmed by 1 base and J by 0 bases, 1 base remained unmatched. Germline CDR1 SGHRS, CDR2 YFSETQ. This CDR3 has 14 residues. The CDR3 spells CASSLWTSSYEQYF. The CDR3 DNA sequence: TGCGCCAGCAGCTTGTGGACTAGCTCCTACGAGCAGTACTTC.

This clonotype was observed a few times. The gene calls are TRBV5-1 and TRBJ2-5; TRBD2 matches 10 bases. With V trimmed by 3 bases and J by 5 bases, 4 bases remained unmatched. Germline assignment: CDR1 SGHRS and CDR2 YFSETQ. The CDR3 is 14 residues long. The CDR3 bases are TGCGCCAGCAGCTCTCTAGCGGGAGCCGAGACCCAGTACTTC. Protein sequence: CASSSLAGAETQYF.

There are many counts of this clonotype. CDR3 nucleotide sequence: TGTGCCAGCAGCAAAAATCCACGTACCGGGGAGCTGTTTTTT. Protein product: CASSKNPRTGELFF. The chain uses TRBV12-3 or TRBV12-4 and TRBJ2-2; D is uncertain. V was shortened by 6 bases and J by 5 bases, with 13 bases between the two germline ends. This CDR3 contains 14 residues.

This clonotype was seen a handful of times. V and J are TRBV30 and TRBJ1-1, with D perhaps TRBD1 (5 bases). The CDR3 runs to 14 residues. Deletions cut 0 bases from V and 0 bases from J, with 8 bases between. CDR1 is GTSNPN, CDR2 SVGIG, per germline (reference sequence). The CDR3 DNA reads as TGTGCCTGGAGTGTAGAGACAGTGAACACTGAAGCTTTCTTT. This sequence encodes CAWSVETVNTEAFF.

This chain links TRBV30 with TRBJ1-5, with D hard to call. The V gene's germline CDR1 is GTSNPN and CDR2 SVGIG (reference sequence). Trimming stripped 2 bases from V and 5 bases from J, with 13 bases between. CDR3 length: 14 residues. The CDR3 region has the DNA TGTGCCTGGAGTTCCACAGAGTTTTATCAGCCCCAGCATTTT. It yields the protein CAWSSTEFYQPQHF.

This clonotype showed up just a few times. The chain employs TRBV2 and TRBJ2-7, with 8 bases aligning to TRBD1. This CDR3 contains 14 residues. V lost 4 bases and J lost 1; bases outside the gene matches: 3. Germline V CDR1 and CDR2: SNHLY, FYNNEI. The CDR3 is CASSVRDRSYEQYF. In DNA, the CDR3 is TGTGCCAGCAGTGTCCGGGACAGGTCCTACGAGCAGTACTTC.

This clonotype was seen a handful of times. This chain connects TRBV7-2 to TRBJ2-3; D unresolved. The V and J ends lost 5 bases and 0 bases respectively, with 12 bases between them. The CDR3 spans 15 residues. Germline V CDR1 and CDR2: SGHTA, FQGNSA. The CDR3 coding sequence is TGTGCCAGCAGCCTGGGAACAGTGAGCACAGATACGCAGTATTTT. The encoded protein is CASSLGTVSTDTQYF.

This chain joins TRBV5-1 and TRBJ2-1; D possibly corresponds to TRBD2 (6 bases). Germline V CDR1 and CDR2: SGHRS, YFSETQ. Trimming removed 3 bases from V and 0 bases from J, with 13 bases in between. This CDR3 spans 16 amino acids. The DNA for the CDR3 is TGCGCCAGCAGCTCAGGACTATTTCTCTCCTACAATGAGCAGTTCTTC. Protein sequence: CASSSGLFLSYNEQFF.

The V call is TRBV12-3 or TRBV12-4, the J call TRBJ2-3; TRBD2 agrees at 11 bases. The CDR3 sequence is 16 residues long. Trimming removed 6 bases from V and 0 bases from J; junction bases left unmatched: 5. This CDR3 is CASSKGTSGSTDTQYF. CDR3 sequence (DNA): TGTGCCAGCAGCAAAGGGACTAGCGGTAGCACAGATACGCAGTATTTT.

The chain recombines TRBV5-1 with TRBJ2-2; a weak D match, TRBD1 (5 bases). The CDR3 totals 15 residues. V was pared by 1 base and J by 4 bases, with 11 bases between. CDR1 is SGHRS, CDR2 YFSETQ, per germline. The CDR3 DNA follows: TGCGCCAGCAGCTTGTTGGGGCTTGGCACCGGGGAGCTGTTTTTT. Its protein is CASSLLGLGTGELFF.

The chain carries TRBV13 and TRBJ1-1; 9 nucleotides match TRBD1. Germline V gene sequence: CDR1 PRHDT, CDR2 FYEKMQ (reference sequence). This CDR3 contains 20 residues. V trimming: 4 bases; J trimming: 4 bases; junction bases outside the gene matches: 22. The CDR3 DNA follows: TGTGCCAGCAGCTCGGGGACAGGGAAGGCAATCCGCTACAGGGGCACTGAAGCTTTCTTT. Translation gives CASSSGTGKAIRYRGTEAFF.

This chain links TRBV7-3 with TRBJ2-3; possible D gene TRBD2, 5 bases. The CDR3 is made up of 14 amino acids. V lost 1 base, J lost 4 bases, and 9 bases lay in between. CDR1 SGHTA and CDR2 FQGTGA come from the germline V gene. The CDR3: CASSLSTGADTQYF. The CDR3 DNA follows: TGTGCCAGCAGCTTAAGTACCGGGGCAGATACGCAGTATTTT.

This chain connects TRBV5-1 to TRBJ1-1; D may be TRBD1 (5 bases). Trimming removed 8 bases at V and 0 bases at J, with 17 bases between. CDR1 is SGHRS, CDR2 YFSETQ, per germline. The CDR3 is 15 amino acids. In nucleotides, the CDR3 is TGCGCCAGGACAAACAGGAGAACCATGAACACTGAAGCTTTCTTT. Translated: CARTNRRTMNTEAFF. Variable domain in full (rest from reference TRBV5-1 and TRBJ1-1): KAGVTQTPRYLIKTRGQQVTLSCSPISGHRSVSWYQQTPGQGLQFLFEYFSETQRNKGNFPGRFSGRQFSNSRSEMNVSTLELGDSALYLCARTNRRTMNTEAFFGQGTRLTVV.

This chain uses TRBV5-1 with TRBJ2-2, with 11 bases matching TRBD2. The CDR3 is 15 amino acids. CDR1 is SGHRS and CDR2 is YFSETQ in the germline V gene. With 4 bases clipped from V and 6 bases from J, the junction kept 5 bases outside the gene matches. In nucleotides, the CDR3 is TGCGCCAGCAGCAAGACTAGCGGGACGTCCGGGGAGCTGTTTTTT. Translated: CASSKTSGTSGELFF.

This rearrangement joins TRBV5-1 to TRBJ1-1, with D possibly TRBD1 on 6 matching bases. With 6 bases removed from V and 11 bases from J, the gap between germline ends came to 14 bases. This CDR3 region has 11 residues. Germline CDR1 is SGHRS and CDR2 is YFSETQ. CDR3 amino acids: CASIWGRGAFF. The CDR3 region has the DNA TGCGCCAGCATCTGGGGGCGCGGGGCTTTCTTT.

The chain carries TRBV20-1 and TRBJ1-5, with D perhaps matching TRBD1 (5 bases). Per the germline V gene, CDR1 is DFQATT and CDR2 is SNEGSKA (reference sequence). Trimming pared 6 bases from V and 2 bases from J, leaving 20 bases between. CDR3 length: 16 amino acids. The CDR3 sequence is CSASPPGRFGNQPQHF. Here the CDR3 DNA reads TGCAGTGCCAGTCCGCCGGGGCGGTTTGGCAATCAGCCCCAGCATTTT.

V usage is TRBV12-3 or TRBV12-4 and J usage is TRBJ1-2, with a weak D call TRBD1 (5 bases). The V gene lost 5 bases and the J gene lost 5 bases, with 18 bases spanning the gap. This CDR3 has 15 residues. The CDR3 region is CASSGSRASFYGYTF. The CDR3 nucleotides read TGTGCCAGCAGTGGCAGCAGGGCGTCTTTTTATGGCTACACCTTC.

The chain joins TRBV18 to TRBJ1-3; D perhaps matches TRBD1 (6 bases). The CDR3 contains 17 residues. V gave up 2 bases and J gave up 3 bases, with 17 bases separating them. Germline assignment: CDR1 KGHSH and CDR2 LQKENI. The CDR3 DNA follows: TGTGCCAGCTCACCAATTTCTGGGACACCGAATGGAAACACCATATATTTT. Protein product: CASSPISGTPNGNTIYF.

The V and J genes are TRBV5-1 and TRBJ2-7; D is ambiguous. Per germline, CDR1 SGHRS and CDR2 YFSETQ. CDR3 length: 14 amino acids. The germline V and J ends were trimmed by 0 bases and 3 bases, with 10 bases remaining between them. The CDR3: CASSLDGRYYEQYF. CDR3 in DNA: TGCGCCAGCAGCTTGGACGGACGGTACTACGAGCAGTACTTC.

The J gene is TRBJ2-5, the V gene TRBV20-1; a weak D match, TRBD2 (6 bases). Trimming stripped 5 bases from V and 2 bases from J, with 15 bases between. This CDR3 is built from 14 residues. Germline V gives CDR1 DFQATT, CDR2 SNEGSKA (reference sequence). The CDR3 nucleotides are TGCAGTGCTGCCTCGGGACTGCATCAAGAGACCCAGTACTTC. Translated, it gives CSAASGLHQETQYF.

In this sample, this clonotype turned up a few times. V usage is TRBV20-1 and J usage is TRBJ2-7; 9 positions agree with TRBD1. Germline CDR1 DFQATT, CDR2 SNEGSKA (reference sequence). After removal of 6 bases from V and 3 bases from J, the junction contained 6 bases not matched to a gene. This CDR3 region has 13 residues. CDR3 DNA sequence: TGCAGTGCCCGGACAGGGGAGGTCTACGAGCAGTACTTC. Translation gives CSARTGEVYEQYF.

V is TRBV20-1 and J is TRBJ2-1; 15 positions agree with TRBD2. Trimming took 0 bases from V and 8 from J; bases not matched to a gene: 2. CDR3 size: 15 residues. Germline CDR1 reads DFQATT; CDR2 reads SNEGSKA (reference sequence). The CDR3 spells CSARDGTSGRHEQFF. The CDR3 nucleotides are TGCAGTGCTAGAGACGGGACTAGCGGGAGGCATGAGCAGTTCTTC.

This chain links TRBV14 with TRBJ2-1; possibly TRBD2 for D (7 bases). CDR3 size: 20 residues. Trimming removed 5 bases from V and 1 base from J, with 27 bases in between. Germline lookup yields CDR1 SGHDN and CDR2 FVKESK. CDR3 DNA: TGTGCCAGCAGCAAAGTACAGGGCTTCTGGCGGGAGAGGTCCTACAATGAGCAGTTCTTC. Translation gives CASSKVQGFWRERSYNEQFF.

This chain connects TRBV12-3 or TRBV12-4 to TRBJ1-2; D remains ambiguous. This CDR3 comprises 12 residues. Trimming removed 6 bases at V and 8 bases at J, with 13 bases between. The CDR3 reads CASRNVVGGYTF. As DNA, the CDR3 is TGTGCCAGCAGGAATGTAGTCGGAGGCTACACCTTC.

The chain employs TRBV20-1 and TRBJ2-7; 8 bases are a match to TRBD1. CDR1 is DFQATT, CDR2 SNEGSKA, per germline (reference sequence). V lost 4 bases, J lost 5 bases, and 7 bases stayed unmatched. The CDR3 extends over 13 amino acids. The chain's CDR3 is CSANRGKSHEQYF. CDR3 nucleotides: TGCAGTGCTAACAGGGGGAAATCCCACGAGCAGTACTTC.

This clonotype has only a few counts. CDR3 nucleotide sequence: TGTGCCAGCAGCTTGGAACAATTTAGCGGCGAGCAGTTCTTC. Its translation is CASSLEQFSGEQFF. This chain connects TRBV5-5 to TRBJ2-1, with D tentatively TRBD2 (6 bases). The germline CDR1 and CDR2 sequences are SGHKS and YYEKEE (reference sequence). The CDR3 is made up of 14 amino acids. Between the trimmed V and J ends, which lost 0 bases and 10 bases, there was a span of 14 bases.

The chain links TRBV28 to TRBJ2-7; 9 positions match TRBD2. The CDR3 covers 17 residues. J gave up 6 bases and V 6 bases, and 18 bases lay outside the gene matches. Per the germline V gene, CDR1 is MDHEN and CDR2 is SYDVKM. CDR3 region: CASSPSLAGVILGEQYF. The CDR3 nucleotides are TGTGCCAGCAGCCCGAGCTTAGCGGGAGTAATCCTCGGCGAGCAGTACTTC.